This T cell receptor beta chain was profiled in a study of blood T cell repertoires in COVID-19. Study summary: PBMCs, B-cell-depleted T cells, or T cells were the source of the cDNA or gDNA that made up the material.

Trimming shortened V by 3 bases and J by 8 bases, and 13 bases separated the two germline ends. Germline V gives CDR1 LNHDA, CDR2 SQIVND (reference sequence). The CDR3 runs 14 residues. In the authors' workflow: Nucleated cell number was recorded as an estimate derived from reference gene primer amplification. TCRdb's copy holds only in-frame clones and misses some; the assay was immunoSEQ multiplex PCR. The V and J calls and clone size come from that table; D and trimming were worked out from the DNA. Here the sample spans 210,000 or so clones, around 88% being singletons. The chain joins TRBV19 to TRBJ1-4, with D possibly being TRBD1 (6 bases). The receptor was derived from a man aged 18 to 29 with active or convalescent COVID-19. Sequenced: peripheral blood. CDR3 loop: CASSIPGTLEKLFF. The CDR3 DNA reads TGTGCCAGTAGTATTCCGGGGACACTCGAAAAACTGTTTTTT. The variable domain in full, completed from reference TRBV19 and TRBJ1-4, reads DGGITQSPKYLFRKEGQNVTLSCEQNLNHDAMYWYRQDPGQGLRLIYYSQIVNDFQKGDIAEGYSVSREKKESFPLTVTSAQKNPTAFYLCASSIPGTLEKLFFGSGTQLSVL.